This TCR beta chain was recorded in a study of cytomegalovirus exposure and HLA in healthy donors. Measured with immunoSEQ multiplex PCR; TCRdb has only the in-frame clones, and not every one. The data show roughly 350,000 clones, 70% to 90% seen once. The CDR3 extends over 13 amino acids. V lost 0 bases and J lost 8, with 10 bases in between. The V gene's germline CDR1 is SEHNR and CDR2 FQNEAQ (reference sequence). General observations from the study: Using the classifier, cytomegalovirus status was reportedly diagnosed with high specificity and sensitivity.

Details on this clone: The antigen remains unidentified.

Material: PBMCs. The sequence was obtained from a woman aged 18 to 35 in good health and CMV-seronegative. The V gene is TRBV7-9, the J gene TRBJ1-2; D is ambiguous. CDR3 amino acids: CASSLAVEMGYTF. CDR3 nucleotide sequence: TGTGCCAGCAGCTTAGCGGTGGAGATGGGCTACACCTTC.